This T cell receptor beta chain is drawn from a study of T cells in Graves' hyperthyroidism and ophthalmopathy. The V gene lost 0 bases and the J gene lost 1 base, with 7 bases spanning the gap. Germline CDR1 and CDR2: MNHEY and SVGAGI. The CDR3 spans 15 residues. Amplification of TCR beta CDR3 regions was performed using RNA transcripts as template. Initially, a first-round RT-PCR of the TCR CDR3 employed the HTBI primer set. TCRdb analysed the multiplex PCR reads with MiXCR anew, one entry per CDR3 protein. The sample records hundreds of thousands of distinct CDR3 sequences, approximately 15% being singletons. Uncontrolled infections, other autoimmune diseases, pregnancy or lactation led to exclusion of patients.

This chain uses TRBV6-5 with TRBJ1-5; perhaps TRBD1 as D (5 bases). The sequenced sample consisted of blood. The receptor was isolated from a woman in her late teens or twenties with Graves' hyperthyroidism. As DNA, the CDR3 is TGTGCCAGCAGTTACTCCCGACAGAGCAATCAGCCCCAGCATTTT. Translating gives CASSYSRQSNQPQHF.